This T cell receptor beta chain appears in the sequencing data of a study of cytomegalovirus exposure and HLA in healthy donors. Researchers ran the PCR with 60 Vbeta and 13 Jbeta primers. This table comes from immunoSEQ multiplex PCR, and its TCRdb copy is limited to in-frame clones, with some not included. The sample comprises under 150,000 clones, 75% to 85% of which are singletons, and 0.95% to 1.5% rests with the top ten. The specimen sequenced was PBMCs. The sequence was obtained from a girl aged 2 to 9 in good health and CMV-seronegative.

The CDR3 spells CASSVGGGRTEAFF. The CDR3 bases are TGTGCCAGCAGCGTAGGAGGAGGGCGGACTGAAGCTTTCTTT. This chain connects TRBV9 to TRBJ1-1, with D hard to call. This CDR3 has 14 residues. The germline V gene encodes CDR1 SGDLS and CDR2 YYNGEE. V was clipped by 0 bases and J by 5 bases, with 11 bases between them.